These T cell receptor beta chains were read from a single sample in a study of blood T cell repertoires in COVID-19. Only in-frame clones appear in the TCRdb table, and some are missing; sequencing was by immunoSEQ multiplex PCR. The table records fewer than 350,000 clones, approximately 91% of them present only once. Material: PBMCs or T cells enriched from blood (not recorded which). All receptors derive from a woman aged 40-49 years with acute COVID-19. The CDR3 runs from the conserved cysteine through the conserved F or W. A D gene is named only where the DNA matches it firmly. A row's size may be missing; if present it is once, few, many or a size class.

v_gene	j_gene	abundance	d_gene	CDR3nt	CDR3aa
TRBV5-5	TRBJ2-1	-	-	TGTGCCAGCAGCTTAAGGGCTAGCGTGAGCTCCTACAATGAGCAGTTCTTC	CASSLRASVSSYNEQFF
TRBV11-3	TRBJ1-1	-	-	TGTGCCAGCAGCTCCTCACAGAAAGGCCTTTTAGGAGAAGCTTTCTTT	CASSSSQKGLLGEAFF
TRBV7-9	TRBJ2-3	-	-	TGTGCCAGCAGCTTACGAGAGGATACGCAGTATTTT	CASSLREDTQYF
TRBV28	TRBJ1-2	-	-	TGTGCCAGCACCCTCGAGGAGTCCTATGGCTACACCTTC	CASTLEESYGYTF
TRBV28	TRBJ2-5	-	-	TGTGCCAGCAGTTTGTGGGGGCGGGGGGAGACCCAGTACTTC	CASSLWGRGETQYF
TRBV21-1	TRBJ1-5	-	-	TGTGCCAGCCCTCAAATACCGACAGTCCATAGCAATCAGCCCCAGCATTTT	CASPQIPTVHSNQPQHF
TRBV30	TRBJ2-7	once	-	TGTGCCGTAAACAGGGTTTTAGGGGCCTACGAGCAGTACTTC	CAVNRVLGAYEQYF
TRBV28	TRBJ1-2	few	-	TGTGCCAGCAGGACCCCCCTACAGGGAAGGGGTGGCTACACCTTC	CASRTPLQGRGGYTF
TRBV9	TRBJ1-1	-	-	TGTGCCAGCAGCGTAGTTGGGGCGAGAATAAAAGCTTTCTTT	CASSVVGARIKAFF
TRBV4-1	TRBJ1-2	-	TRBD1	TGCGCCAGCAGCCAACCGCGACAGGGATATTTTGGCTACACCTTC	CASSQPRQGYFGYTF
TRBV19	TRBJ2-1	few	-	TGTGCCAGTAGTGCCACAGGGCTGGGGGCGTCCTACAATGAGCAGTTCTTC	CASSATGLGASYNEQFF
TRBV5-1	TRBJ1-6	-	TRBD1	TGCGCCAGCAGCCCGACAGGGGGCGCGAACCTTGTCCACTTT	CASSPTGGANLVHF
TRBV20-1	TRBJ2-7	-	-	TGCAGTGCTAGGGGACACCTCGAGCAGTACTTC	CSARGHLEQYF
TRBV5-6	TRBJ1-2	-	-	TGTGCCAGCCGCTTGAGAGGAGCTAACTATGGCTACACCTTC	CASRLRGANYGYTF
TRBV7-9	TRBJ2-1	-	TRBD2	TGTGCCAGCAGTTTCGGGACTAGCGGGAGGGCCTACAATGAGCAGTTCTTC	CASSFGTSGRAYNEQFF
TRBV5-1	TRBJ1-1	-	TRBD1	TGCGCCAGCAGCACCGGACAGGGCGCGGCTTTCTTT	CASSTGQGAAFF
TRBV12-3/TRBV12-4	TRBJ1-5	-	TRBD1	TGTGCCAGCAGGTCAGGGGGAAATCAGCCCCAGCATTTT	CASRSGGNQPQHF
TRBV10-1	TRBJ1-1	-	-	TGCGCCAGCAGTGATTCGCCCGGACAGAGCCGGAACACTGAAGCTTTCTTT	CASSDSPGQSRNTEAFF
TRBV10-3	TRBJ2-2	-	-	TGTGCCATCAGTGGAGCTGGACAGCCGACCGGGGAGCTGTTTTTT	CAISGAGQPTGELFF
TRBV5-1	TRBJ1-3	few	TRBD1	TGCGCCAGCAGTCCCGGGACAGATTCGCATGGAAACACCATATATTTT	CASSPGTDSHGNTIYF
TRBV5-1	TRBJ1-2	-	TRBD1	TGCGCCAGCAGCACGACAGGGGGGTTTAACTATGGCTACACCTTC	CASSTTGGFNYGYTF
TRBV10-2	TRBJ2-1	-	-	TGCGCCAGCAGTGACGGCAGGTTCGGTGAGCAGTTCTTC	CASSDGRFGEQFF
TRBV6-6	TRBJ2-5	once	-	TGTGCCAGTCAGGGGAGTAGGGGAGAGACCCAGTACTTC	CASQGSRGETQYF
TRBV2	TRBJ2-2	-	TRBD1	TGTGCCAGCAGTTCACAGGGGGGTATCGGGGAGCTGTTTTTT	CASSSQGGIGELFF
TRBV7-3	TRBJ2-5	once	-	TGTGCCAGCAGCCGGGGGTCCCAAGAGACCCAGTACTTC	CASSRGSQETQYF
TRBV5-4	TRBJ1-2	-	-	TGTGCCAGCAGCATCAGAGGAGTTGATGGCTACACCTTC	CASSIRGVDGYTF
TRBV7-9	TRBJ1-1	-	-	TGTGCCAGCAGCTTAGCGCAGGGGATGAACACTGAAGCTTTCTTT	CASSLAQGMNTEAFF
TRBV24-1	TRBJ1-4	-	-	TGTGCCACCAGTGCGGGGGGGCTTCGCGGTAATGAAAAACTGTTTTTT	CATSAGGLRGNEKLFF
TRBV7-9	TRBJ2-7	once	-	TGTGCCAGCAGCTTAGTCCCTTACGAGCAGTACTTC	CASSLVPYEQYF
TRBV4-1	TRBJ1-2	once	-	TGCGCCAGCAGCCAAGGTCCCCCAATGCGGGGATCGCCGTTCCATGGCTACACCTTC	CASSQGPPMRGSPFHGYTF
TRBV6-5	TRBJ1-2	-	-	TGTGCCAGCAGTTCAAACATGCTCCATGGCTACACCTTC	CASSSNMLHGYTF
TRBV5-5	TRBJ1-1	-	TRBD1	TGTGCCAGCAGCTTGGCCGACAGGGGGAACACTGAAGCTTTCTTT	CASSLADRGNTEAFF
TRBV29-1	TRBJ2-1	-	-	TGCAGCGTTTCCTCTAACAATGAGCAGTTCTTC	CSVSSNNEQFF
TRBV21-1	TRBJ1-3	-	-	TGTGCCAGCAGCAAACTCCTAGACTCTGGAAACACCATATATTTT	CASSKLLDSGNTIYF
TRBV2	TRBJ2-1	many	TRBD1	TGTGCCAGCAGTGACAGGGGGCCTAAGTGGCAATTCTACAATGAGCAGTTCTTC	CASSDRGPKWQFYNEQFF
TRBV7-2	TRBJ2-3	-	-	TGTGCCAGCAGCTTGGACAAAACCACAGATACGCAGTATTTT	CASSLDKTTDTQYF
TRBV21-1	TRBJ1-5	-	-	TGTGCCAGCAGCTCCGGGGATCTTAGTCAGCCCCAGCATTTT	CASSSGDLSQPQHF
TRBV19	TRBJ1-4	once	-	TGTGCCAGTAGCCGGCCGGGACTGGGTGAAAAACTGTTTTTT	CASSRPGLGEKLFF